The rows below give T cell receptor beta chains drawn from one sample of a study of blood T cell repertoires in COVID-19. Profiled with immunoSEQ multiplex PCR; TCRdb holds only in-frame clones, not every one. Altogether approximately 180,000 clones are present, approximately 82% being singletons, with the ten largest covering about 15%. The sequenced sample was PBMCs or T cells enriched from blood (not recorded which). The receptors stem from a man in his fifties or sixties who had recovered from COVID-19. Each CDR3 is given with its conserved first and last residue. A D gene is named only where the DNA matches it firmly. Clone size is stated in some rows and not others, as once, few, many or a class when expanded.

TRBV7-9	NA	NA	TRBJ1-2	CASSLVSVSDGYTF	TGTGCCAGCAGCTTAGTTTCCGTGAGTGATGGCTACACCTTC
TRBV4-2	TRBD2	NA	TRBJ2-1	CASSQGAGGNNEQFF	TGTGCCAGCAGCCAAGGGGCGGGGGGGAACAATGAGCAGTTCTTC
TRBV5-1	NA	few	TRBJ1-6	CASSLFTGDNSPLHF	TGCGCCAGCAGCTTGTTTACAGGAGATAATTCACCCCTCCACTTT
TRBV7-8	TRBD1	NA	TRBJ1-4	CASSLVRGRVNEKLFF	TGTGCCAGCAGCTTAGTGAGGGGGCGGGTTAATGAAAAACTGTTTTTT
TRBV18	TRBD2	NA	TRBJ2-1	CASTVTSGGADEQFF	TGTGCCAGCACAGTGACTAGCGGGGGGGCGGATGAGCAGTTCTTC
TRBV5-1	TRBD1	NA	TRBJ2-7	CASSLTWGTGGHEQYF	TGCGCCAGCAGCCTAACCTGGGGGACAGGGGGCCACGAGCAGTACTTC
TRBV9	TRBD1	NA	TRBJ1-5	CASSADRVAQPQHF	TGTGCCAGCAGCGCCGACAGGGTAGCTCAGCCCCAGCATTTT
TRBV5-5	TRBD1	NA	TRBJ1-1	CASSLMGQGTSEAFF	TGTGCCAGCAGCCTCATGGGACAGGGGACGAGTGAAGCTTTCTTT
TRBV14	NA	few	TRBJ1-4	CASSQALGGTNEKLFF	TGTGCCAGCAGCCAAGCTCTCGGGGGTACTAATGAAAAACTGTTTTTT
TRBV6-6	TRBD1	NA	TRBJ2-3	CASSYPVTGSTDTQYF	TGTGCCAGCAGTTACCCGGTGACAGGGAGCACAGATACGCAGTATTTT
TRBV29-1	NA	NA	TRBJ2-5	CSVAYSETQYF	TGCAGCGTTGCCTACTCGGAGACCCAGTACTTC
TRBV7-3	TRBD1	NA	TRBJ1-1	CASSAQGAGTEAFF	TGTGCCAGCAGCGCACAGGGGGCCGGTACTGAAGCTTTCTTT
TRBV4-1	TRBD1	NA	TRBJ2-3	CASSRTGTGSTDTQYF	TGCGCCAGCAGCCGGACCGGGACAGGAAGCACAGATACGCAGTATTTT
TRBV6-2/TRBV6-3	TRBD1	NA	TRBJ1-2	CASSDALRGRSYGYTF	TGTGCCAGCAGCGACGCCCTCAGGGGGCGCAGCTATGGCTACACCTTC
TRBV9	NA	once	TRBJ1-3	CASSVGGVSGNTIYF	TGTGCCAGCAGCGTCGGGGGAGTCTCTGGAAACACCATATATTTT
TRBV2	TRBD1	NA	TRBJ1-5	CASSRLGDRGEQPQHF	TGTGCCAGCAGTCGTCTAGGGGACAGGGGAGAGCAGCCCCAGCATTTT
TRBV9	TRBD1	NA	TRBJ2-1	CASSVAQTGTGHEQFF	TGTGCCAGCAGCGTAGCTCAGACAGGGACAGGCCATGAGCAGTTCTTC
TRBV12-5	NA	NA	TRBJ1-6	CASGLGQGPGGVHF	TGTGCTAGTGGTTTGGGGCAGGGGCCGGGTGGCGTCCACTTT
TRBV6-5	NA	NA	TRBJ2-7	CASTQGYEQYF	TGTGCCAGCACCCAGGGGTACGAGCAGTACTTC
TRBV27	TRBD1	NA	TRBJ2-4	CASRKGQGANIQYF	TGTGCCAGCAGAAAGGGGCAGGGGGCGAACATTCAGTACTTC
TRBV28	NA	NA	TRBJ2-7	CASSSLGGGTGSYEQYF	TGTGCCAGCAGTTCGCTGGGCGGGGGGACAGGGAGCTACGAGCAGTACTTC
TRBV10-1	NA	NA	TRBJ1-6	CASSAGNNSPLHF	TGCGCCAGCAGCGCAGGGAATAATTCACCCCTCCACTTT
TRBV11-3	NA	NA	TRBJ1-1	CASSSRGGLNTEAFF	TGTGCCAGCAGCTCCCGGGGAGGGCTGAACACTGAAGCTTTCTTT
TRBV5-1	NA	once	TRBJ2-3	CASSLGVGYTDTQYF	TGCGCCAGCAGTCTAGGGGTAGGGTACACAGATACGCAGTATTTT
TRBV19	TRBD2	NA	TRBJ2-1	CASSMVSGGAYYNEQFF	TGTGCCAGTAGTATGGTAAGCGGGGGGGCCTACTACAATGAGCAGTTCTTC
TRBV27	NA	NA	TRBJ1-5	CASSPTIYQPQHF	TGTGCCAGCAGTCCCACTATCTATCAGCCCCAGCATTTT
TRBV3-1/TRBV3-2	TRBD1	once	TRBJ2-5	CASSPNRGRETQYF	TGTGCCAGCAGCCCCAACAGGGGGCGGGAGACCCAGTACTTC
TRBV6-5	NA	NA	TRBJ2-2	CASSYRTTGELFF	TGTGCCAGCAGTTATCGGACTACCGGGGAGCTGTTTTTT
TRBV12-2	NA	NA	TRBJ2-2	CASRLAPGLSPTGELFF	TGTGCAAGTCGCTTAGCTCCGGGACTCTCACCCACCGGGGAGCTGTTTTTT
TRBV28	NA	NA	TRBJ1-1	CASRTGGTEAFF	TGTGCCAGCAGAACCGGGGGAACTGAAGCTTTCTTT
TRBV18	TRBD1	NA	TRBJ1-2	CASSPGQYYTF	TGTGCCAGCTCACCGGGACAGTACTACACCTTC